This entry lists 14 T cell receptor beta chains sequenced from one sample in a study of blood T cell repertoires in COVID-19. The method was immunoSEQ multiplex PCR; TCRdb's version includes in-frame clones alone and lacks a portion of them. The sample includes 150,000 to 200,000 clones, 90% of them seen just once. The source material was peripheral blood. All receptors derive from a man aged 45-65 years with acute or convalescent COVID-19.

This clone was detected only a few times. The chain is built from TRBV3-1 (or the pseudogene TRBV3-2) and TRBJ1-2; D remains ambiguous. The CDR3 totals 13 residues. V lost 2 bases and J lost 9, with 13 bases in between. The germline V gene encodes CDR1 LGHDT and CDR2 YNNKEL (reference sequence). The CDR3 protein is CASSQTGVVRYTF. The CDR3 bases are TGTGCCAGCAGCCAAACGGGAGTGGTACGCTACACCTTC.

The chain joins TRBV4-1 to TRBJ2-7, with 7 bases identical to TRBD1. The V gene's germline CDR1 is MGHRA and CDR2 YSYEKL. J was trimmed by 0 bases and V by 5 bases; bases with no gene match: 10. The CDR3 length is 16 residues. The CDR3 region is CASSFRQGAGSYEQYF. CDR3 bases: TGCGCCAGCAGCTTTCGACAGGGCGCCGGCTCCTACGAGCAGTACTTC.

V is TRBV18 and J is TRBJ2-5; the match to TRBD1 covers 11 bases. V shed 3 bases and J 5 bases; nucleotides not matched to a gene: 5. The V gene's germline CDR1 is KGHSH and CDR2 LQKENI. The CDR3 consists of 15 residues. Written as DNA, the CDR3 is TGTGCCAGCTCACCTTCCGGGACAGGGGGGGAGACCCAGTACTTC. This sequence encodes CASSPSGTGGETQYF.

The chain links TRBV27 to TRBJ2-7; 11 bases map to TRBD1. Losses at the gene ends were 4 bases for V and 9 bases for J; bases not matched to a gene: 5. This CDR3 spans 13 amino acids. In germline, CDR1 is MNHEY, CDR2 SMNVEV (reference sequence). CDR3 region: CASSYGQGAGQYF. For the CDR3, the DNA is TGTGCCAGCAGTTACGGACAGGGGGCCGGGCAGTACTTC.

This chain connects TRBV27 to TRBJ2-1, with D tentatively TRBD2 (6 bases). Trimming left V 8 bases short and J 4 bases short, with 27 bases between. The CDR3 is 18 amino acids. Germline V gene lookup returns CDR1 MNHEY and CDR2 SMNVEV (reference sequence). The CDR3 region is CASAPTVPRAGLYNEQFF. The CDR3 DNA reads as TGTGCCAGCGCCCCAACTGTACCTAGGGCGGGATTGTACAATGAGCAGTTCTTC.

V is TRBV12-3 or TRBV12-4 and J is TRBJ1-2; TRBD1 might be the D (5 bases). CDR3 length: 13 amino acids. Trimming removed 5 bases at V and 8 bases at J, with 15 bases between. CDR3 sequence (DNA): TGTGCCAGCAGTCATAAAGGGGATCTCGGCTACACCTTC. This codes for CASSHKGDLGYTF.

The chain has TRBV5-3 and TRBJ1-5; possible D gene TRBD1, 5 bases. TRBV5-3 is reported as an ORF; its role is uncertain. The V end was cut by 1 base, the J end by 5 bases, with 19 bases between. This CDR3 is built from 17 residues. CDR3 sequence: CARSLFLGGVHDQPQHF. CDR3 sequence (DNA): TGTGCCAGAAGCTTGTTCCTTGGGGGGGTCCACGATCAGCCCCAGCATTTT.

V gene TRBV4-3 combines with J gene TRBJ1-2; 7 nucleotides line up with TRBD1. Trimming cost V 0 bases and J 4 bases; bases outside gene matches: 11. Germline CDR1 is LGHNA and CDR2 is YSLEER. CDR3 length: 17 amino acids. CDR3 coding DNA: TGCGCCAGCAGCCAAGATCGAGGGGGCCTTTACCCCTATGGCTACACCTTC. It specifies CASSQDRGGLYPYGYTF.

The chain employs TRBV24-1 and TRBJ1-1, with D tentatively TRBD1 (5 bases). Trimming removed 8 bases from V and 1 base from J, with 13 bases in between. The CDR3 covers 14 residues. CDR1 and CDR2 from the germline V gene are KGHDR and SFDVKD. The DNA for the CDR3 is TGTGCCACCACCAAAGGGGAAGGGAACACTGAAGCTTTCTTT. The encoded protein is CATTKGEGNTEAFF.

This clone has just one count. V and J are TRBV5-1 and TRBJ1-1; TRBD1 might be the D (5 bases). This CDR3 is built from 13 residues. Trimming cost V 0 bases and J 7 bases, with 10 bases left between them. Germline CDR1 and CDR2: SGHRS and YFSETQ. The CDR3 bases are TGCGCCAGCAGCTTGGTACAGGATAGTGAAGCTTTCTTT. This gives the protein CASSLVQDSEAFF.

V usage is TRBV10-3 and J usage is TRBJ2-5; D might be TRBD1 (6 bases). Per the germline V gene, CDR1 is ENHRY and CDR2 is SYGVKD. This CDR3 is 14 amino acids long. Trimming removed 5 bases at V and 2 bases at J, with 12 bases between. The CDR3: CAISNRDNQETQYF. In nucleotides, the CDR3 is TGTGCCATCAGTAATCGGGACAATCAAGAGACCCAGTACTTC.

This rearrangement joins TRBV9 to TRBJ2-2; 14 nucleotides align to TRBD2. This CDR3 is 16 amino acids long. Per the germline V gene, CDR1 is SGDLS and CDR2 is YYNGEE. With 3 bases clipped from V and 6 bases from J, the junction kept 4 bases outside the gene matches. This chain's CDR3 is CASSGGLAGASGELFF. The CDR3 DNA reads TGTGCCAGCAGCGGGGGACTAGCGGGAGCCTCCGGGGAGCTGTTTTTT.

This chain uses TRBV6-5 with TRBJ1-5; a weak D match, TRBD1 (6 bases). The CDR3 length is 14 residues. The germline CDR1 and CDR2 sequences are MNHEY and SVGAGI. V lost 4 bases, J lost 8 bases, and 15 bases lay in between. DNA of the CDR3: TGTGCCAGCAGTTCCTCGAGAGGGGGGGAGCCCCAGCATTTT. Protein product: CASSSSRGGEPQHF.

This clone was counted between two and nine times. The chain recombines TRBV6-5 with TRBJ2-7; 8 bases align to TRBD1. With V trimmed by 5 bases and J by 7 bases, 10 bases remained unmatched. The CDR3 sequence is 14 residues long. Germline loops: CDR1 MNHEY, CDR2 SVGAGI. CDR3 sequence: CASSPGQGAREQYF. The CDR3 DNA sequence: TGTGCCAGCAGTCCGGGGCAGGGGGCACGGGAGCAGTACTTC.